This T cell receptor (beta chain) was obtained from a study of human T cells and chemical hapten exposure. Whole-study results and caveats: TCRs exceeding a frequency of 1 in 1000 stayed unchanged under DPC sensitization. PT1 expanded TCR numbers tracked positively with patch test score.

For the library, individual cDNA molecules each received unique molecular identifiers. TCRdb independently ran MiXCR on the RACE reads; one entry per CDR3 protein. The sample consists of 82,000 or so distinct CDR3 sequences, roughly 13% of them appearing once. Germline CDR1 SGHTA, CDR2 FQGNSA. The trim removed 4 bases at V and 7 bases at J, leaving 12 bases unmatched. The CDR3 covers 16 residues. Indicated time point: patch test 3, about 24 weeks after DPC sensitization. Regarding treatment: therapeutic diphenylcyclopropenone sensitization with weekly scalp DPC. Participating donors were patients with alopecia, aged 18 to 70 years, considered appropriate candidates for DPC. This clonotype was recorded at least ten times. No antigen is known for it.

Source: whole blood, taken in connection with sensitization to the hapten diphenylcyclopropenone (DPC). V gene TRBV7-2 combines with J gene TRBJ1-5; 8 nucleotides match TRBD1. The TCR sequence derives from a woman aged 45-65 years with alopecia areata. Some clones in this sample may be carry-over from other donors' samples. The DNA for the CDR3 is TGTGCCAGCAGCTCCGGATCCCAGGGGGCGAGGCAGCCCCAGCATTTT. Protein: CASSSGSQGARQPQHF. Based on the CDR3 plus reference TRBV7-2 and TRBJ1-5, the full variable domain is GAGVSQSPSNKVTEKGKDVELRCDPISGHTALYWYRQSLGQGLEFLIYFQGNSAPDKSGLPSDRFSAERTGGSVSTLTIQRTQQEDSAVYLCASSSGSQGARQPQHFGDGTRLSIL.